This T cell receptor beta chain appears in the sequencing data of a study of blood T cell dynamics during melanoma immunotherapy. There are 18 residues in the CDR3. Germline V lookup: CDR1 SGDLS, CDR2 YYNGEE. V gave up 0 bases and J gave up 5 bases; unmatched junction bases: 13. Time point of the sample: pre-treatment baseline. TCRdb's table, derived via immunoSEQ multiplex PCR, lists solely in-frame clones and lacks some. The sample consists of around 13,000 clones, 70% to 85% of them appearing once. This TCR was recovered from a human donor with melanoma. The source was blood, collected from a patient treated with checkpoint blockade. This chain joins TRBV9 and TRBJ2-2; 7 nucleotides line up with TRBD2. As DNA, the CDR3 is TGTGCCAGCAGCGTAGCTGTATTAACGGGGGGACGAACCGGGGAGCTGTTTTTT. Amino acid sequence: CASSVAVLTGGRTGELFF.